This TCR beta chain emerged from a study of T cell responses to AZD1222 COVID-19 vaccine. General study points: In the spike-specific TCR repertoire, nearly half reportedly target unmutated variant regions. The study identified only a handful of AZD1222 recipients as seropositive at baseline. Donors, mostly white British, included more females; clonal diversity was possibly underestimated.

With respect to this clone: As yet, its antigen is unknown.

The CDR3 has 13 residues. V lost 4 bases, J lost 1 base, and 8 bases lay in between. CDR1 is SGHRS, CDR2 YFSETQ, per germline. Generated by immunoSEQ multiplex PCR, the TCRdb table keeps only in-frame clones and is missing some. The sample includes 150,000 or so clones, 75% to 90% seen only once; the top ten take around 5.9%. This sequence joins TRBV5-1 and TRBJ2-5; D is perhaps TRBD1 (6 bases). The starting material was peripheral blood, obtained on day 0 of AZD1222 vaccination. The sequence derives from an adult in good health. CDR3 sequence reads: CASSPGVQETQYF. The CDR3 DNA is TGCGCCAGCAGCCCAGGGGTCCAAGAGACCCAGTACTTC. Full variable domain (missing parts from reference TRBV5-1 and TRBJ2-5): KAGVTQTPRYLIKTRGQQVTLSCSPISGHRSVSWYQQTPGQGLQFLFEYFSETQRNKGNFPGRFSGRQFSNSRSEMNVSTLELGDSALYLCASSPGVQETQYFGPGTRLLVL.